Listed below are T cell receptor beta chains from one sample, sequenced in a study of blood T cell repertoires in COVID-19. This table comes from immunoSEQ multiplex PCR, and its TCRdb copy is limited to in-frame clones, with some not included. The top ten clones hold about 12% of a sample with about 99,000 clones, about four fifths of them seen once. The sample consisted of peripheral blood. The source is a human donor in a cohort sampled during active COVID-19. CDR3s include the opening cysteine and the closing phenylalanine or tryptophan. D genes are given only for firm matches. A clone size is listed for some rows: how often the clone was seen (once, few, many), or a class if it is expanded.

TRBJ1-2	TRBV7-9	NA	NA	CASSRREGYGYTF	TGTGCCAGCAGCCGGAGGGAGGGCTATGGCTACACCTTC
TRBJ1-1	TRBV5-1	NA	few	CASSSLGGRNGNEAFF	TGCGCCAGCAGCTCCCTCGGGGGGCGCAATGGGAATGAAGCTTTCTTT
TRBJ2-2	TRBV10-3	NA	NA	CAINGGGVNTGELFF	TGTGCCATCAACGGCGGCGGGGTGAACACCGGGGAGCTGTTTTTT
TRBJ2-3	TRBV7-9	TRBD2	NA	CASSLPWRGGIDTQYF	TGTGCCAGCAGCCTCCCTTGGCGGGGGGGAATAGATACGCAGTATTTT
TRBJ1-6	TRBV5-4	TRBD1	NA	CASSKDPTGGAGSPLHF	TGTGCCAGCAGCAAGGATCCAACAGGGGGCGCGGGATCACCCCTCCACTTT
TRBJ2-1	TRBV7-2	NA	NA	CASSPTGTHVNEQFF	TGTGCCAGCAGCCCGACAGGTACACATGTCAATGAGCAGTTCTTC
TRBJ1-2	TRBV5-8	NA	NA	CASSLARALRYGYTF	TGTGCCAGCAGCTTGGCGAGGGCCTTACGTTATGGCTACACCTTC
TRBJ2-1	TRBV29-1	TRBD2	NA	CSVVRGELEQFF	TGCAGCGTCGTTCGGGGGGAGCTTGAGCAGTTCTTC
TRBJ1-4	TRBV19	TRBD1	NA	CASSRQGVTANEKLFF	TGTGCCAGTAGCCGACAGGGGGTGACAGCTAATGAAAAACTGTTTTTT
TRBJ1-1	TRBV5-4	NA	once	CASSLVAGGNTEAFF	TGTGCCAGCAGCTTGGTGGCCGGCGGCAACACTGAAGCTTTCTTT
TRBJ2-4	TRBV7-2	TRBD2	NA	CASSLGGVNIQYF	TGTGCCAGCAGCTTGGGGGGGGTAAACATTCAGTACTTC
TRBJ1-5	TRBV6-5	NA	NA	CAIAAGPNQPQHF	TGTGCCATAGCTGCAGGGCCTAATCAGCCCCAGCATTTT
TRBJ2-5	TRBV7-8	NA	NA	CASSSSGIGAGETQYF	TGTGCCAGCAGCTCTAGTGGTATTGGGGCCGGGGAGACCCAGTACTTC
TRBJ1-6	TRBV11-2	NA	NA	CASSPAGANFNWPLHF	TGTGCCAGCAGCCCGGCCGGAGCGAATTTCAATTGGCCCCTCCACTTT
TRBJ2-7	TRBV6-5	TRBD1	NA	CASSRQGVDEQYF	TGTGCCAGCAGTCGACAGGGGGTCGACGAGCAGTACTTC
TRBJ2-2	TRBV27	NA	NA	CASSFPPSWRSGELFF	TGTGCCAGCAGTTTCCCACCTTCTTGGCGGAGCGGGGAGCTGTTTTTT
TRBJ2-5	TRBV18	NA	NA	CASSPMQQAYQETQYF	TGTGCCAGCTCACCAATGCAGCAAGCGTACCAAGAGACCCAGTACTTC
TRBJ1-4	TRBV5-4	NA	NA	CASSPDTANEKLFF	TGTGCCAGCAGCCCGGACACTGCTAATGAAAAACTGTTTTTT
TRBJ2-3	TRBV3-1/TRBV3-2	NA	NA	CASSHPRRGRSDTQYF	TGTGCCAGCAGCCACCCACGGAGGGGGCGGTCAGATACGCAGTATTTT
TRBJ2-1	TRBV11-3	NA	NA	CASSSSRGPSYNEQFF	TGTGCCAGCAGCTCGTCGCGGGGGCCATCCTACAATGAGCAGTTCTTC
TRBJ1-6	TRBV28	NA	NA	CASSFFQEIYNSPLHF	TGTGCCAGCAGTTTTTTCCAGGAAATATATAATTCACCCCTCCACTTT
TRBJ1-4	TRBV9	NA	NA	CASSTTVGGTEKLFF	TGTGCCAGCAGCACGACGGTGGGGGGGACTGAAAAACTGTTTTTT
TRBJ2-7	TRBV3-1/TRBV3-2	NA	NA	CASSQDWRGGLEQYF	TGTGCCAGCAGCCAAGATTGGAGGGGGGGGTTGGAGCAGTACTTC
TRBJ2-5	TRBV5-1	TRBD2	NA	CASSMGGTAKETQYF	TGCGCCAGCAGCATGGGAGGGACTGCTAAAGAGACCCAGTACTTC
TRBJ2-1	TRBV10-3	NA	NA	CAISGTTVHEQFF	TGTGCCATCAGCGGGACAACCGTACATGAGCAGTTCTTC
TRBJ1-3	TRBV5-1	TRBD1	NA	CASSLEGQISGNTIYF	TGCGCCAGCAGCTTGGAGGGACAGATCTCTGGAAACACCATATATTTT
TRBJ1-2	TRBV28	TRBD1	once	CASRTGTGWSGYTF	TGTGCCAGCAGGACGGGGACAGGGTGGTCTGGCTACACCTTC
TRBJ2-3	TRBV7-2	NA	NA	CASRPARTHLKSTDTQYF	TGTGCCAGCAGACCCGCCCGCACCCACTTAAAAAGCACAGATACGCAGTATTTT
TRBJ1-5	TRBV30	TRBD1	once	CAWSSGQGVPFGQPQHF	TGTGCCTGGAGTTCGGGACAGGGGGTTCCCTTCGGGCAGCCCCAGCATTTT
TRBJ2-3	TRBV11-1	TRBD2	NA	CASSFLAGGPNTQYF	TGTGCCAGCAGCTTCCTAGCGGGGGGGCCAAATACGCAGTATTTT
TRBJ2-6	TRBV7-9	NA	few	CASSLRSVGGANVLTF	TGTGCCAGCAGCTTACGGTCCGTCGGTGGGGCCAACGTCCTGACTTTC
TRBJ1-1	TRBV5-1	NA	NA	CASSLFPTDNTIGAFF	TGCGCCAGCAGCTTGTTCCCAACAGACAACACCATAGGAGCTTTCTTT
TRBJ2-2	TRBV15	NA	NA	CATSRDRGNTGELFF	TGTGCCACCAGCAGAGACAGGGGAAACACCGGGGAGCTGTTTTTT